These 5 T cell receptor beta chains were sequenced from one sample in a study of blood T cell repertoires in COVID-19. Here immunoSEQ multiplex PCR was the method, and the copy in TCRdb shows in-frame clones only, minus some. Of under 200,000 clones in the sample, almost 80% were seen once. Sequencing used peripheral blood. The receptors originated from a man between 60 and 75 years old with active or convalescent COVID-19.

This clone was observed a handful of times. This chain connects TRBV6-5 to TRBJ2-1, with 11 bases lining up with TRBD2. Germline CDR1 and CDR2: MNHEY and SVGAGI. The CDR3 totals 14 residues. Losses at the gene ends were 6 bases for V and 5 bases for J; bases not matched to a gene: 3. CDR3 amino acids: CASRMGLADNEQFF. In DNA form, the CDR3 reads TGTGCCAGCAGGATGGGACTAGCGGACAATGAGCAGTTCTTC.

The chain has TRBV6-6 and TRBJ2-1; possibly TRBD2 for D (5 bases). The CDR3 runs to 14 residues. Trimming took 7 bases from V and 5 from J, leaving 15 bases between them. Germline V gene lookup returns CDR1 MNHNY and CDR2 SVGAGI (reference sequence). The CDR3 DNA is TGTGCCAGCACCCACGCCCGGCGGGACAATGAGCAGTTCTTC. Protein product: CASTHARRDNEQFF.

Only a few counts were recorded for this clone. The chain couples TRBV3-1 (or the pseudogene TRBV3-2) to TRBJ1-2; TRBD1 matches at 7 bases. Trimming at V came to 6 bases and at J to 8 bases, leaving 6 bases not matched to a gene. This CDR3 contains 12 residues. Germline values: CDR1 LGHDT, CDR2 YNNKEL (reference sequence). The CDR3 protein is CASRASQGGYTF. The CDR3 DNA follows: TGTGCCAGCAGGGCCTCACAGGGGGGCTACACCTTC.

The chain couples TRBV12-5 to TRBJ1-1; D gene uncertain. Germline V gene data show CDR1 as LGHNT and CDR2 as FRNRAP. This CDR3 is built from 13 residues. V was clipped by 6 bases and J by 9 bases, with 17 bases between them. CDR3: CASGPRNSTQAFF. The CDR3 DNA follows: TGTGCTAGTGGGCCCCGGAACAGTACCCAAGCTTTCTTT.

The V call is TRBV25-1, the J call TRBJ1-2; 11 nucleotides line up with TRBD1. CDR3 length equals 17 residues. The V gene's germline CDR1 is MGHDK and CDR2 SYGVNS. The junction had 7 bases not matched to a gene; V was cut back by 1 base and J by 3 bases. This chain's CDR3 is CASSEWVDRGLYYGYTF. The CDR3 DNA reads TGTGCCAGCAGTGAATGGGTGGACAGGGGGCTATACTATGGCTACACCTTC.